Listed here are 2 T cell receptor beta chains from one sample, sequenced in a study of shared clonotypes between healthy human individuals. Cells designated naive CD8 were CD45RO-negative and were positively selected for CCR7, with terminally differentiated effector memory CD45RA+ cells excluded. Here immunoSEQ multiplex PCR was the method, and the copy in TCRdb shows in-frame clones only, minus some. The repertoire holds millions of clones, roughly 95% seen once, with 0.9% to 1.4% in the top ten. Source material: naive CD8+ T cells sorted from blood. The receptors come from a man aged 18 to 29 in good health.

V and J are TRBV6-5 and TRBJ2-3; TRBD1 matches 8 bases. Germline V gene data show CDR1 as MNHEY and CDR2 as SVGAGI. V dropped 2 bases and J dropped 5; count of bases not matched to a gene: 9. This CDR3 comprises 16 residues. The CDR3 DNA sequence: TGTGCCAGCAGTTACCAGGGGGCGCCTCTGGGAGATACGCAGTATTTT. Translation: CASSYQGAPLGDTQYF.

The chain couples TRBV19 to TRBJ2-7; tentative D call: TRBD1 (5 bases). Trimming stripped 4 bases from V and 4 bases from J, with 14 bases between. Per the germline V gene, CDR1 is LNHDA and CDR2 is SQIVND (reference sequence). This CDR3 region has 14 residues. CDR3 loop: CASSTYPGAYEQYF. The CDR3 nucleotides are TGTGCCAGTAGTACCTACCCTGGGGCTTACGAGCAGTACTTC.